These T cell receptor beta chains were read from a single sample in a study of cytomegalovirus exposure and HLA in healthy donors. Assay used: immunoSEQ multiplex PCR; TCRdb lists only in-frame clones, some missing. The sample records 100,000 to 130,000 clones, around 95% being singletons. The sequenced sample was PBMCs. The receptors stem from a woman under 30 in good health and CMV-seronegative. Both conserved end residues are part of each CDR3. The order of the fields is clone size, J gene, D gene, V gene, CDR3 protein, CDR3 DNA. D genes are given only for firm matches. A clone size is listed for some rows: how often the clone was seen (once, few, many), or a class if it is expanded.

- | TRBJ1-4 | TRBD1 | TRBV4-2 | CASSQLDRGLANEKLFF | TGTGCCAGCAGCCAACTGGACAGGGGGCTGGCTAATGAAAAACTGTTTTTT
- | TRBJ1-6 | - | TRBV2 | CASRLGGADGSPLHF | TGTGCCAGCAGACTAGGGGGTGCTGATGGGTCACCCCTCCACTTT
- | TRBJ2-7 | - | TRBV7-6 | CASSGTGNYEQYF | TGTGCCAGCAGCGGAACAGGGAACTACGAGCAGTACTTC
- | TRBJ1-2 | - | TRBV5-6 | CASSSRQDTFNGYTF | TGTGCCAGCAGCTCAAGGCAGGACACTTTCAACGGCTACACCTTC
- | TRBJ2-1 | TRBD2 | TRBV6-4 | CASSESAGEYNEQFF | TGTGCCAGCAGTGAGTCCGCGGGGGAATACAATGAGCAGTTCTTC
few | TRBJ1-6 | - | TRBV7-2 | CASSRQTLRSPLHF | TGTGCCAGCAGCCGCCAAACCCTCAGGTCACCCCTCCACTTT
- | TRBJ1-2 | - | TRBV4-3 | CASSQEINRETNYGYTF | TGCGCCAGCAGCCAAGAAATCAACAGGGAAACCAACTATGGCTACACCTTC
once | TRBJ1-1 | - | TRBV7-9 | CASGQMNTEAFF | TGTGCCAGCGGACAGATGAACACTGAAGCTTTCTTT
- | TRBJ2-5 | TRBD2 | TRBV4-2 | CASSIPGTSRETQYF | TGTGCCAGCAGCATCCCCGGGACTAGCCGAGAGACCCAGTACTTC
- | TRBJ1-2 | TRBD1 | TRBV7-8 | CTTGGADNGYTF | TGTACCACAGGGGGCGCTGACAATGGCTACACCTTC
- | TRBJ2-5 | TRBD2 | TRBV4-3 | CASSPGGGAGETQYF | TGCGCCAGCAGTCCCGGGGGGGGCGCTGGGGAGACCCAGTACTTC
- | TRBJ2-7 | - | TRBV7-6 | CASRERGDRTALLYEQYF | TGTGCCAGCAGAGAACGGGGAGACCGGACTGCCTTACTCTACGAGCAGTACTTC
once | TRBJ1-5 | TRBD1 | TRBV6-1 | CANLDRGDKQPQHF | TGTGCCAATTTAGACAGGGGAGATAAACAGCCCCAGCATTTT
- | TRBJ1-5 | - | TRBV27 | CASSAEGYSNQPQHF | TGTGCCAGCAGTGCAGAGGGTTATAGCAATCAGCCCCAGCATTTT
- | TRBJ2-7 | - | TRBV7-2 | CASSLEGQGSYEQYF | TGTGCCAGCAGCTTAGAGGGTCAGGGGTCCTACGAGCAGTACTTC
- | TRBJ2-7 | TRBD2 | TRBV7-2 | CASGRGGAYEQYF | TGTGCCAGCGGCCGCGGGGGGGCCTACGAGCAGTACTTC
- | TRBJ1-6 | TRBD1 | TRBV11-1 | CASSWDRGGAYNSPLHF | TGTGCCAGCAGCTGGGACAGGGGAGGCGCCTATAATTCACCCCTCCACTTT
- | TRBJ1-1 | - | TRBV7-3 | CASSFQENTEAFF | TGTGCCAGCAGCTTTCAGGAGAACACTGAAGCTTTCTTT
- | TRBJ2-2 | TRBD1 | TRBV11-2 | CASSSRQGPPGELFF | TGTGCCAGCAGCTCACGACAGGGCCCACCCGGGGAGCTGTTTTTT
- | TRBJ1-2 | - | TRBV4-2 | CASSQAPPTGANYGYTF | TGTGCCAGCAGCCAAGCCCCCCCGACAGGAGCTAACTATGGCTACACCTTC
- | TRBJ2-5 | TRBD2 | TRBV15 | CATRDGGGETQYF | TGTGCCACCAGAGACGGGGGGGGAGAGACCCAGTACTTC
- | TRBJ2-3 | TRBD2 | TRBV7-9 | CASSTGTSGGLVLTDTQYF | TGTGCCAGCAGCACAGGGACTAGCGGGGGGCTCGTCCTTACAGATACGCAGTATTTT